This TCR beta chain emerged from a study of shared clonotypes between healthy human individuals. Sequencing was performed with immunoSEQ multiplex PCR; in TCRdb, only in-frame clones are kept and a portion is missing. The data contain roughly 2.6 million clones, approximately 92% of them singletons. The CDR3 is made up of 14 amino acids. V gave up 3 bases and J gave up 2 bases, with 11 bases separating them. Germline CDR1 and CDR2: LNHDA and SQIVND (reference sequence). This sequence was found in a young man in good health. The V and J genes are TRBV19 and TRBJ2-7; D call uncertain. Sequencing used naive CD4+ T cells sorted from blood. Subset: CD45RA+ positively selected. Written as DNA, the CDR3 is TGTGCCAGTAGTATGCTTTCAGGTCCCTACGAGCAGTACTTC. Residues: CASSMLSGPYEQYF.